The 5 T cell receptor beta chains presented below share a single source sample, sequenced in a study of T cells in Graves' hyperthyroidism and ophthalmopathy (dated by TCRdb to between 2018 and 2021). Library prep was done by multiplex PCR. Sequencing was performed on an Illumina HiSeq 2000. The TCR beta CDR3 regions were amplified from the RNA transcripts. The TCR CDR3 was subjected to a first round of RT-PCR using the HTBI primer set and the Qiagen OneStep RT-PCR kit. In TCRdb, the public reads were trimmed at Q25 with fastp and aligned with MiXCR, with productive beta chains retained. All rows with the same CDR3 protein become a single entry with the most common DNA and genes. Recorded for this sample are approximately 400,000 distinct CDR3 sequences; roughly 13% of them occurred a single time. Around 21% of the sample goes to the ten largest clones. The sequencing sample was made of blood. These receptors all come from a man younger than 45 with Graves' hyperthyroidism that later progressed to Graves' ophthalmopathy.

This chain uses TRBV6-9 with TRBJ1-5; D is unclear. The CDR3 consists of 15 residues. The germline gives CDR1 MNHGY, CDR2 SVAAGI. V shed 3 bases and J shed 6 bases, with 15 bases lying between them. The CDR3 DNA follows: TGTGCCAGCAGTTACCCCACAGTGTCGGGTCAGCCCCAGCATTTT. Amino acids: CASSYPTVSGQPQHF.

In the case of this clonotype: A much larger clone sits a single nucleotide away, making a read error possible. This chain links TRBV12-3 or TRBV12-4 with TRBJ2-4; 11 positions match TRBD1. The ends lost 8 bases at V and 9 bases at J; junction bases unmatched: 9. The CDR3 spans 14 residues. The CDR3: CASGPRTGGSIQYF. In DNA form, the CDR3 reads TGTGCCAGCGGTCCCCGGACAGGGGGCTCCATTCAGTACTTC.

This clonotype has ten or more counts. CDR3 sequence: CASSLVAGGPRYEQYF. The CDR3 DNA reads as TGCGCCAGCAGCTTGGTAGCGGGGGGGCCTCGGTACGAGCAGTACTTC. The chain joins TRBV5-1 to TRBJ2-7; 11 bases fit TRBD2. Looked up from germline, CDR1 is SGHRS and CDR2 is YFSETQ. This CDR3 has 16 amino acids. V shed 0 bases and J 4 bases; nucleotides not matched to a gene: 6.

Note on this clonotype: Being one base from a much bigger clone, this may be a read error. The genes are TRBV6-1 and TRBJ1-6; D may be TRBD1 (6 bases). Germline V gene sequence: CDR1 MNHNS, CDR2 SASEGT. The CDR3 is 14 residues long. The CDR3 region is CASWSSRGNPPLHF. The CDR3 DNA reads TGTGCCAGCTGGTCGAGCAGGGGTAATCCACCCCTCCACTTT.

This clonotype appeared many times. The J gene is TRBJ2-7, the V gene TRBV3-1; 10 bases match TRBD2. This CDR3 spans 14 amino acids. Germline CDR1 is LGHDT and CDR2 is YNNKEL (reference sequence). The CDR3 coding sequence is TGTGCGACCTCGGCTAGCGGGGGAGTCTACGAGCAGTACTTC. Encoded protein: CATSASGGVYEQYF.